Listed here are 5 T cell receptor beta chains from one sample, sequenced in a study of response to subunit inactivated influenza vaccine. TCRdb reprocessed the RT-PCR reads via MiXCR and lists one record per CDR3 protein. The table includes approximately 570,000 distinct CDR3 sequences, about 7.6% detected once. Material: PBMCs from blood, obtained roughly 24 months after vaccination. These receptors all come from a man between 50 and 75 years old who received an inactivated influenza vaccine.

V usage is TRBV3-1 and J usage is TRBJ1-6, with unresolved D. Trimming left V 4 bases short and J 13 bases short, with 11 bases between. The V gene's germline CDR1 is LGHDT and CDR2 YNNKEL (reference sequence). CDR3 length: 12 residues. CDR3 nucleotide sequence: TGTGCCAGCAGCCGTGGCAGCTGGCCCCTCCACTTT. Residues: CASSRGSWPLHF.

This clonotype was counted between two and nine times. The chain couples TRBV7-9 to TRBJ2-2; D call uncertain. CDR3 size: 15 residues. The germline V and J ends were trimmed by 2 bases and 6 bases, with 13 bases remaining between them. Per the germline V gene, CDR1 is SEHNR and CDR2 is FQNEAQ (reference sequence). The CDR3 is CASSLSSVRAGELFF. The CDR3 DNA sequence: TGTGCCAGCAGCTTATCAAGCGTTCGGGCCGGGGAGCTGTTTTTT.

This clonotype showed up just a few times. This sequence joins TRBV28 and TRBJ1-5; no clear D gene. Germline values: CDR1 MDHEN, CDR2 SYDVKM. Trimming removed 3 bases from V and 5 bases from J, with 14 bases in between. The CDR3 is made up of 15 amino acids. The CDR3 protein is CASSFVESAYQPQHF. CDR3 sequence (DNA): TGTGCCAGCAGTTTTGTGGAATCGGCGTATCAGCCCCAGCATTTT.

The table lists this clonotype with a few counts. The chain uses TRBV6-1 and TRBJ2-3, with D perhaps matching TRBD1 (7 bases). The CDR3 is 17 amino acids. CDR1 is MNHNS, CDR2 SASEGT, per germline. With 0 bases removed from V and 4 bases from J, the gap between germline ends came to 17 bases. CDR3 in DNA: TGTGCCAGCAGTGAAGCGCCGTGGACAGGAGGGGCAGATACGCAGTATTTT. Its protein is CASSEAPWTGGADTQYF.

This rearrangement joins TRBV11-2 to TRBJ2-1, with 14 nucleotides matching TRBD2. The CDR3 totals 21 residues. Germline values: CDR1 SGHAT, CDR2 FQNNGV. The J segment lost 7 bases and the V segment lost 5 bases, leaving 22 bases of the junction unmatched. CDR3 amino acids: CASSTLSGLAGGTRDGNEQFF. CDR3 nucleotide sequence: TGTGCCAGCAGCACCTTATCAGGACTAGCGGGGGGTACAAGGGACGGGAATGAGCAGTTCTTC.